This T cell receptor beta chain originates from a study of T cells in Graves' hyperthyroidism and ophthalmopathy (dated 2019 in TCRdb). In terms of the full investigation: Peripheral blood samples were taken at initial diagnosis, before any treatment was given. To identify distinguishing TCR V-J signatures, a discovery cohort of some 99 patients was used, comprising under 45 with Graves' ophthalmopathy and approximately 58 with stable Graves' hyperthyroidism. The study also compared thyroid tissue and blood T-cell repertoires from 6 or 7 Graves' hyperthyroidism patients. The roughly 100 discovery patients were randomly divided into training and test sets at a 7:3 ratio. Once sampling was done, hyperthyroidism patients were given methimazole at a starting dose of 30 mg daily, whereas ophthalmopathy patients were given high-dose intravenous methylprednisolone. Whether ophthalmopathy could be predicted prospectively was tested in an independent validation cohort made up of under 20 hyperthyroidism patients plus 17 patients who later progressed to ophthalmopathy. TCR Vbeta CDR3 sequencing of approximately 140 peripheral blood samples (43 ophthalmopathy, 75 to 85 hyperthyroidism and some 17 progressor patients) is reported in the paper.

This clonotype has at least ten counts. Its antigen specificity is not known. Within one base of it there is no much larger clone, and no base qualities were kept. Per the germline V gene (reference sequence), SGHAT is the CDR1 and FQDESV is the CDR2. The CDR3, cysteine through phenylalanine, is 14 amino acids long. Only the CDR3 part of the read is kept: 42 bases, read in frame from the first base. Trimming removed 5 bases from V and 4 bases from J, leaving 13 bases between the germline ends. Findings and caveats that apply to the study as a whole: Most expanded thyroid clonotypes (frequency above 0.001) were also detected in blood, suggesting blood repertoires may reflect thyroid immune responses. No statistical method was used to set the sample size in advance, and investigators knew the group allocation. A 13 V-J signature model separated ophthalmopathy from stable hyperthyroidism, with roughly 88% sensitivity and just under 84% specificity in cross-validation and 80%/75% in testing. In validation, progression to ophthalmopathy was predicted by the model with roughly 69% sensitivity and around 76% specificity, a median of roughly six months before onset.

In the ophthalmopathy patients, disease was moderately to severely active, with a Clinical Activity Score of 3 or more, a NOSPECS grade of 4 or more, and a duration of less than 3 months. The study excluded patients with uncontrolled infections, other autoimmune diseases, pregnancy or lactation. Diagnoses were established on the basis of clinical symptoms, serum thyroxine and TRAb, thyroid ultrasound, and orbital computed tomography. PBMCs were separated from roughly 10 ml of fresh peripheral blood using Ficoll-Paque density gradient centrifugation. Total RNA was extracted with Trizol reagent, and quality was checked on an Agilent 2100 Bioanalyzer. The TCR beta CDR3 regions were amplified from the RNA transcripts. The first round of RT-PCR for the TCR CDR3 was performed with the HTBI primer set and the Qiagen OneStep RT-PCR kit. Libraries were constructed in a second round of multiplex PCR, after which size selection and purification were carried out. Sequencing of the libraries was done on an Illumina HiSeq2000 using paired-end 100 bp reads. In the source study's methods: SOAPnuke was used to process the raw data, removing reads that contained adapters or uncalled bases, had a mean Phred below 15, or lacked an exact match to the constant primer or identifier. High-quality paired reads were merged using COPE v1.2.5, and each unique nucleotide sequence was defined as a clonotype. MiTCR v1.1 was used to align the clonotypes against IMGT TRBV, TRBD and TRBJ reference segments. Only V-J combinations with frequency above 0.0001, covering approximately 99% of repertoires, were analysed. A TCS score was defined as the ratio between F50 (clonal expansion) and ExV (chaos), using BLOSUM62-based TCRdist between CDR3 peptides within each V-J. Welch's t-statistics and random forest reduced roughly 540 V-J features to roughly 13, which were used in a naive Bayes classifier (R e1071). TCRdb applied fastp at Q25 and MiXCR to the public reads, then kept only in-frame beta chains. When rows share a CDR3 protein, they turn into one entry using the most common DNA and genes. The V and J calls and clone size are TCRdb's, not the authors'. Recorded for this sample are about 500,000 distinct CDR3 sequences; approximately 16% of them occurred a single time. The ten largest clones add up to 25% to 30% of the sample.

Material for sequencing was blood. This sequence was found in a woman in her twenties or thirties with Graves' ophthalmopathy. This receptor chain uses TRBV11-1 and TRBJ2-3; a tentative D match to TRBD1 spans 5 bases. The DNA sequence is as follows: TGTGCCAGCAGCCCCCATACAGGACCAGATACGCAGTATTTT. Translated, this gives CASSPHTGPDTQYF.